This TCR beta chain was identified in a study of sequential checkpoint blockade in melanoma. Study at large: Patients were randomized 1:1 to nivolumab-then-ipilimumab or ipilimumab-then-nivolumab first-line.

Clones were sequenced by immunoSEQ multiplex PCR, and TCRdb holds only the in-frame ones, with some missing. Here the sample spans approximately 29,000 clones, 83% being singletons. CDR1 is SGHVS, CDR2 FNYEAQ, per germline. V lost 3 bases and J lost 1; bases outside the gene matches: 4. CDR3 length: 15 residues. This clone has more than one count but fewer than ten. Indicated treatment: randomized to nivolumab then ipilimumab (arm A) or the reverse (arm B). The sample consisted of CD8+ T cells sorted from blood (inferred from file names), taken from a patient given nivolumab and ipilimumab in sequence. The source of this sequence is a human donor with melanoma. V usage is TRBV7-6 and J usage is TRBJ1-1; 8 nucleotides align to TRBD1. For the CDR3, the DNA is TGTGCCAGCAGCTTGGAAGGGACAGGGAACACTGAAGCTTTCTTT. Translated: CASSLEGTGNTEAFF.